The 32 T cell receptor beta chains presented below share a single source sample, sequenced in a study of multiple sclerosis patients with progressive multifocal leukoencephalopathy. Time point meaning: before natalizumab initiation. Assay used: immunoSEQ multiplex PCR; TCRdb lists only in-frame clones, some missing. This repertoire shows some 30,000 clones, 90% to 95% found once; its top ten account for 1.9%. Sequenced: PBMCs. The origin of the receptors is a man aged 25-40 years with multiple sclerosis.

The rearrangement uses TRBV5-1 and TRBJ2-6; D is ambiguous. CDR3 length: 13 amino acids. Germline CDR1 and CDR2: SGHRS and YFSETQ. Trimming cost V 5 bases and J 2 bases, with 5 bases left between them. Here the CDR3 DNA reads TGCGCCAGCAGTAGCCCTGGGGCCAACGTCCTGACTTTC. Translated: CASSSPGANVLTF.

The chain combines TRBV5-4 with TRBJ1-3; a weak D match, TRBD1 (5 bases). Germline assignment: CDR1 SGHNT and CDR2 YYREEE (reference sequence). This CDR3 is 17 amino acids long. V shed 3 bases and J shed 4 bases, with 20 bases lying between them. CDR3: CASSWDGSYGSGNTIYF. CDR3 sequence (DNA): TGTGCCAGCAGCTGGGACGGGTCGTACGGGTCCGGAAACACCATATATTTT.

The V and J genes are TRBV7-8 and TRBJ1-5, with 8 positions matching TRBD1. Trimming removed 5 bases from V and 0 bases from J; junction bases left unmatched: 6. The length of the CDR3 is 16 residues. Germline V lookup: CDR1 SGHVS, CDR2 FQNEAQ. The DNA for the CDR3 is TGTGCCAGCAGCCATGAGACAGGGGATAGCAATCAGCCCCAGCATTTT. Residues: CASSHETGDSNQPQHF.

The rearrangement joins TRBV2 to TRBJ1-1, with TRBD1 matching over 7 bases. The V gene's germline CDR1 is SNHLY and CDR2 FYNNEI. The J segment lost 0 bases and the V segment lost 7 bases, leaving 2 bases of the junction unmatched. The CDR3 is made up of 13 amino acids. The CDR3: CASKQGVNTEAFF. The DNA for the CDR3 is TGTGCCAGCAAGCAGGGGGTGAACACTGAAGCTTTCTTT.

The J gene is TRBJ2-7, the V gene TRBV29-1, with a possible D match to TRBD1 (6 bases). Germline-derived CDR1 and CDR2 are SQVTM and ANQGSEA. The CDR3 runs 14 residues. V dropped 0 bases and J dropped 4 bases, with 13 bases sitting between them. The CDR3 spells CSVEDDEQGYEQYF. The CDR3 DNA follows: TGCAGCGTTGAAGATGACGAACAGGGATACGAGCAGTACTTC.

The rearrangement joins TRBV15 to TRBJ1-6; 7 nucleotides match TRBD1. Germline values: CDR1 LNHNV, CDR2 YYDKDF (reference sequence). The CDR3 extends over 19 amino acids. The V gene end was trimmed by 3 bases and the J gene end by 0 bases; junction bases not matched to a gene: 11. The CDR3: CATSRSGTEIYSYNSPLHF. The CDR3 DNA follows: TGTGCCACCAGCAGGAGCGGGACAGAAATCTACTCCTATAATTCACCCCTCCACTTT.

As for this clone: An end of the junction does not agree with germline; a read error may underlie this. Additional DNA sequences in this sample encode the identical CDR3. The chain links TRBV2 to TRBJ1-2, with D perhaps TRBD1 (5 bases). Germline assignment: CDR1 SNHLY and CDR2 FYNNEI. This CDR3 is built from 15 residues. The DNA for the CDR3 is TGTGCTAGCAAGTTTGTTGCCAGGGCAAGCCACGGCTACACCTTC. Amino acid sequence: CASKFVARASHGYTF.

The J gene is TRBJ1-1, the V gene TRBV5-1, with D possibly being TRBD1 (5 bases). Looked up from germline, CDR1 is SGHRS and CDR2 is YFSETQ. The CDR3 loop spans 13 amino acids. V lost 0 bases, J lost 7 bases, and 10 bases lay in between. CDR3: CASSLGQPDEAFF. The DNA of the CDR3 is TGCGCCAGCAGCTTGGGACAGCCAGATGAAGCTTTCTTT. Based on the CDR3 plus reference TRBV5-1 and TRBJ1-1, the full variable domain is KAGVTQTPRYLIKTRGQQVTLSCSPISGHRSVSWYQQTPGQGLQFLFEYFSETQRNKGNFPGRFSGRQFSNSRSEMNVSTLELGDSALYLCASSLGQPDEAFFGQGTRLTVV.

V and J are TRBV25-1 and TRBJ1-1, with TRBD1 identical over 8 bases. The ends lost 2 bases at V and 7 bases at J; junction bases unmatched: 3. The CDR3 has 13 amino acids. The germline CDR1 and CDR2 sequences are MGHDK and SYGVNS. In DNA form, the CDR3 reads TGTGCCAGCAGTGAAAGAACAGGGGGTGAAGCTTTCTTT. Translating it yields CASSERTGGEAFF.

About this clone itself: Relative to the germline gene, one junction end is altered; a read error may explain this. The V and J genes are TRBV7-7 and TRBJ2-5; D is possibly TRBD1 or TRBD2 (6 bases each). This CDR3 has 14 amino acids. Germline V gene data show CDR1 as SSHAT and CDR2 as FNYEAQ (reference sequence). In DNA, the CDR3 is TGTGCTAGCAGCCGCGGGACAAAGCAAGAGACCCAGTACTTC. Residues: CASSRGTKQETQYF.

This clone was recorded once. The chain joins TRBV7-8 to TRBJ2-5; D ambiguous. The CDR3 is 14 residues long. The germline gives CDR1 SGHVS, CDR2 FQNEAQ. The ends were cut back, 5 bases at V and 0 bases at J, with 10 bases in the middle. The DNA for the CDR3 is TGTGCCAGCAGCAATTTACTGTACCAAGAGACCCAGTACTTC. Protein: CASSNLLYQETQYF.

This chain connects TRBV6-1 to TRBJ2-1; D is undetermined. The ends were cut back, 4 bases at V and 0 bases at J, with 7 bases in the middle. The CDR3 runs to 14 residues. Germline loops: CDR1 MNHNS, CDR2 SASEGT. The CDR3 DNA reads TGTGCCAGCAGTGTTGGCAACTCCTACAATGAGCAGTTCTTC. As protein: CASSVGNSYNEQFF.

CDR3 residues: CASSLPDRGPLFSIQYF. CDR3 nucleotides: TGCGCCAGCAGCCTCCCGGACAGGGGCCCCCTGTTCAGCATTCAGTACTTC. The chain carries TRBV4-1 and TRBJ2-4, with 9 bases fitting TRBD1. Trimming at V came to 4 bases and at J to 9 bases, leaving 16 bases not matched to a gene. The germline gives CDR1 MGHRA, CDR2 YSYEKL. This CDR3 has 17 amino acids.

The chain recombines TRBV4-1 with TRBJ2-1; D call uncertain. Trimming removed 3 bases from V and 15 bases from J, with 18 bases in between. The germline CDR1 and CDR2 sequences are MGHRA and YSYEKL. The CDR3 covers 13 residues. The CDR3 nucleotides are TGCGCCAGCAGCCACCTCCTGCGGCTTTTCGGGTTCTTC. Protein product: CASSHLLRLFGFF.

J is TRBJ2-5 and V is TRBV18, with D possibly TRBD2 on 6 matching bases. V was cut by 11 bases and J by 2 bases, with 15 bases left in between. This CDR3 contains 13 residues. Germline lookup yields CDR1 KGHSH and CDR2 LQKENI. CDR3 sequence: CACSLGGQETQYF. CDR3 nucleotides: TGTGCCTGTTCATTGGGGGGACAAGAGACCCAGTACTTC.

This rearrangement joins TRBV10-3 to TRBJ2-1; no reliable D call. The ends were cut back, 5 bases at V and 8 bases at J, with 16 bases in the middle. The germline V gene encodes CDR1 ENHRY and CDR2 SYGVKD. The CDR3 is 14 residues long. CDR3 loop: CAISQDEPFYEQFF. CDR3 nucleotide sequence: TGTGCCATCAGTCAAGACGAACCCTTCTATGAGCAGTTCTTC.

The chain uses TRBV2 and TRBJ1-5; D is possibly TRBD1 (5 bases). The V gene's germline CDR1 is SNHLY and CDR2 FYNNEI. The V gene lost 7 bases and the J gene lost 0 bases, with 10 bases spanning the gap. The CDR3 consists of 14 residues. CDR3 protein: CASTGGGSNQPQHF. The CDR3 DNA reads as TGTGCCAGCACGGGGGGGGGTAGCAATCAGCCCCAGCATTTT.

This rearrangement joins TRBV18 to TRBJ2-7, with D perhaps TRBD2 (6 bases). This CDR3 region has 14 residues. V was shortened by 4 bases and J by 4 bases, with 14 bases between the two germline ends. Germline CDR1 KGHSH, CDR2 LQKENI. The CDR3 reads CASSLRDSGYEQYV. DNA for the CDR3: TGTGCCAGCTCACTTAGGGATAGCGGTTACGAGCAGTACGTC.

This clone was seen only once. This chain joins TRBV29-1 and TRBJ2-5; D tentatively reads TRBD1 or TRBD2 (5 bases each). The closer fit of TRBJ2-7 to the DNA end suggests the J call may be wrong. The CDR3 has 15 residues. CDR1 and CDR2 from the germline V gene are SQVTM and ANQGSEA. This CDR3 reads CSVEDPRGATYEQYF. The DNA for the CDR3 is TGCAGCGTTGAAGATCCGCGAGGGGCGACCTACGAGCAGTACTTC.

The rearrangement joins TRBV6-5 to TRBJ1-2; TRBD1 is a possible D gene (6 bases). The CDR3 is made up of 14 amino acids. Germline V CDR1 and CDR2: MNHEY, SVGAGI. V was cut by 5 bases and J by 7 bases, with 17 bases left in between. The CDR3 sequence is CASSPRAGASGYTF. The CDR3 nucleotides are TGTGCCAGCAGTCCGAGGGCAGGGGCGAGTGGCTACACCTTC.

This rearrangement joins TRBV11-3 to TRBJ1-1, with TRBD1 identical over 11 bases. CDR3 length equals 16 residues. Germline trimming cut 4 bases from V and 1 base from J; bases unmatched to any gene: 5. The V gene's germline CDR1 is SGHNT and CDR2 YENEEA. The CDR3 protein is CASSSRDRGTNTEAFF. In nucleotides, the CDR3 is TGTGCCAGCAGCTCTAGGGACAGGGGGACGAACACTGAAGCTTTCTTT.

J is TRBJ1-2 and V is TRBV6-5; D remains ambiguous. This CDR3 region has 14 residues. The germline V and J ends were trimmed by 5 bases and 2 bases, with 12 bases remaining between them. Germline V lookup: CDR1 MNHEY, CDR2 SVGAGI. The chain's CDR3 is CASSEVGQNYGYTF. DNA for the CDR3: TGTGCCAGCAGTGAAGTCGGTCAGAACTATGGCTACACCTTC.

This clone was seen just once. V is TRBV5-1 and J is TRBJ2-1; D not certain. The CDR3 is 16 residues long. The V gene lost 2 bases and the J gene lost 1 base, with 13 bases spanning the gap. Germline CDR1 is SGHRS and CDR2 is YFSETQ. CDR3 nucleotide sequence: TGCGCCAGCAGCTTCTCTCAGTTGGCTTCCTACAATGAGCAGTTCTTC. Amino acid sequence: CASSFSQLASYNEQFF.

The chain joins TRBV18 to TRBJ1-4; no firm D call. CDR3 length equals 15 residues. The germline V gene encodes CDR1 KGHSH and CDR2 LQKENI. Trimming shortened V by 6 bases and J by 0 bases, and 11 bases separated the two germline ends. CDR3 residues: CASSIAPTTNEKLFF. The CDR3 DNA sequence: TGTGCCAGCTCCATCGCCCCAACAACTAATGAAAAACTGTTTTTT.

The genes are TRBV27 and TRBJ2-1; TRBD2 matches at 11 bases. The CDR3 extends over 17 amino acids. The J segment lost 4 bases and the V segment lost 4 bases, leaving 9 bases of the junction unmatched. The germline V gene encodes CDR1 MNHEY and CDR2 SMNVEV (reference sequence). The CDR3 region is CASSSHLAGGSYNEQFF. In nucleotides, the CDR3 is TGTGCCAGCAGTTCCCACCTAGCGGGAGGTTCTTACAATGAGCAGTTCTTC.

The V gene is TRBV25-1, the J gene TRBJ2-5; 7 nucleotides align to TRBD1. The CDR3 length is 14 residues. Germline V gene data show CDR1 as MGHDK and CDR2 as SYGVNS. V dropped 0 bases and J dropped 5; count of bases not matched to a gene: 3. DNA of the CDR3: TGTGCCAGCAGTGAATATTGGGGACAGGAGACCCAGTACTTC. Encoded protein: CASSEYWGQETQYF.

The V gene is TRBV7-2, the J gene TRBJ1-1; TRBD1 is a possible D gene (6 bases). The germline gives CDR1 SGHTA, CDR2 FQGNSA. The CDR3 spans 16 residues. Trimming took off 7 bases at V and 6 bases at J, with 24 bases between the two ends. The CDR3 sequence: CASTPGGRIRRAEAFF. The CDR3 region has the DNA TGTGCCAGCACCCCTGGGGGCAGAATCCGAAGGGCTGAAGCTTTCTTT.

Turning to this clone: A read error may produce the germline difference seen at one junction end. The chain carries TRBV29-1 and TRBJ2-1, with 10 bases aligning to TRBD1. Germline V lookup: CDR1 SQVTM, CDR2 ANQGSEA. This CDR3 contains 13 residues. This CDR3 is CSVEGQGGNEQFF. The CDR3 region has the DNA TGCAGCGTGGAAGGACAGGGGGGAAATGAGCAGTTCTTC.

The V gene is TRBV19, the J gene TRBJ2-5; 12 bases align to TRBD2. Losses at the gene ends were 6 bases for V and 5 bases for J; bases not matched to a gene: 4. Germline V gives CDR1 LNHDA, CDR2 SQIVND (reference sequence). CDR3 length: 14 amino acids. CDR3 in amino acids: CASRETSGRETQYF. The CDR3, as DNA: TGTGCCAGTAGGGAAACTAGCGGGAGGGAGACCCAGTACTTC.

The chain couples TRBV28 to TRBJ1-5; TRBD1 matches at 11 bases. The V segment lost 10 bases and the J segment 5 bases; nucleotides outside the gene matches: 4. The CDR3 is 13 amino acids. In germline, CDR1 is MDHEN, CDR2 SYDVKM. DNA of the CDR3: TGTGCCATTACGGGACAGGGGGATCAGCCCCAGCATTTT. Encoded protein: CAITGQGDQPQHF.

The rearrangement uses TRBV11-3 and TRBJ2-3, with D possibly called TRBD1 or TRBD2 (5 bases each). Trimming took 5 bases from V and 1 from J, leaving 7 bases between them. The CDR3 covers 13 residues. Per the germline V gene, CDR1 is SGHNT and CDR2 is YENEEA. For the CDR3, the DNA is TGTGCCAGCAGCCGGGGACGCACAGATACGCAGTATTTT. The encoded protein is CASSRGRTDTQYF.

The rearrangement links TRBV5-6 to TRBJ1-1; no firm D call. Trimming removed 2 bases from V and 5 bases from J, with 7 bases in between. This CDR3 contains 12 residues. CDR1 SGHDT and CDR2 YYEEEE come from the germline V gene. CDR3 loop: CASSFRYTEAFF. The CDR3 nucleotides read TGTGCCAGCAGCTTCCGGTATACTGAAGCTTTCTTT. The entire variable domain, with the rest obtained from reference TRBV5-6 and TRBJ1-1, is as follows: DAGVTQSPTHLIKTRGQQVTLRCSPKSGHDTVSWYQQALGQGPQFIFQYYEEEERQRGNFPDRFSGHQFPNYSSELNVNALLLGDSALYLCASSFRYTEAFFGQGTRLTVV.